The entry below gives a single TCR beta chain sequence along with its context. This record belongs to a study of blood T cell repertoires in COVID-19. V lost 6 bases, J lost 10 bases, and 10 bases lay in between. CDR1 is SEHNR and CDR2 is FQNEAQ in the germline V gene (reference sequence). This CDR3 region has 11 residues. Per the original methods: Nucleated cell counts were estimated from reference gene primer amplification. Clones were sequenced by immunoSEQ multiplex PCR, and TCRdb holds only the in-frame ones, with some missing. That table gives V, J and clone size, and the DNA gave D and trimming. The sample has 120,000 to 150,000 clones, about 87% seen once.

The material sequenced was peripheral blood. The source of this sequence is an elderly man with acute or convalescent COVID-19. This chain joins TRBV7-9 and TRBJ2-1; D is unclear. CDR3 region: CASRFDTEQFF. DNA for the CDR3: TGTGCCAGCAGATTTGACACCGAGCAGTTCTTC.